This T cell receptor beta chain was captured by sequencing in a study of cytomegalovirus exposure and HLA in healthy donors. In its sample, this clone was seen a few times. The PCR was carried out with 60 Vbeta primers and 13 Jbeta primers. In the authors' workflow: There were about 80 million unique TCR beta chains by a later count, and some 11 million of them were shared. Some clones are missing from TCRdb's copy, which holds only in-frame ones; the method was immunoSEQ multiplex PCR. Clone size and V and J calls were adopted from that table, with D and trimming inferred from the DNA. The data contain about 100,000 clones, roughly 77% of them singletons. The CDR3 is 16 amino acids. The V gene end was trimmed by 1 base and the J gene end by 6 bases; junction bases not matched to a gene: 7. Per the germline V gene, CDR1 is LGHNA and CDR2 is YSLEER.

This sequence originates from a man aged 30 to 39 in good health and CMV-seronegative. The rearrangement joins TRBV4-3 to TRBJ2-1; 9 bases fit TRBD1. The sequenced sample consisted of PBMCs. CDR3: CASSQATGGRGNEQFF. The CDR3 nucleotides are TGCGCCAGCAGCCAAGCGACAGGGGGTAGGGGCAATGAGCAGTTCTTC.